The 18 T cell receptor beta chains presented below share a single source sample, sequenced in a study of identical twins. TCRdb reprocessed the 5' RACE reads with MiXCR, giving one entry per CDR3 protein. The repertoire has over 200,000 distinct CDR3 sequences, 6.5% to 8% of them found once; the top ten carry 14% to 15%. These records were also assigned to another study, of T cells expressing NK-cell markers.

Sequenced sample: CD8+ T cells sorted from blood. These receptors all come from a woman aged 18-35 years in good health.

This clonotype was detected a few times. The rearrangement links TRBV12-3 or TRBV12-4 to TRBJ2-1; D is undetermined. The CDR3 totals 12 residues. Trimming removed 3 bases from V and 6 bases from J, with 6 bases in between. CDR3 region: CASSLWTNEQFF. CDR3 DNA: TGTGCCAGCAGTTTGTGGACCAATGAGCAGTTCTTC.

In this sample, this clonotype turned up a few times. The chain joins TRBV29-1 to TRBJ2-1; TRBD2 agrees at 9 bases. The CDR3 length is 15 residues. Trimming removed 1 base from V and 4 bases from J; junction bases left unmatched: 5. Germline V gives CDR1 SQVTM, CDR2 ANQGSEA. CDR3 amino acids: CSVEAQRGAYNEQFF. The DNA of the CDR3 is TGCAGCGTTGAAGCGCAGCGGGGGGCATACAATGAGCAGTTCTTC.

This clonotype appeared many times. DNA of the CDR3: TGTGCCAGCAGCGGATCCCTCTCGGAGACCCAGTACTTC. Protein product: CASSGSLSETQYF. The V call is TRBV11-2, the J call TRBJ2-5; no reliable D call. The CDR3 runs to 13 residues. Trimming shortened V by 5 bases and J by 5 bases, and 12 bases separated the two germline ends. Germline CDR1 and CDR2: SGHAT and FQNNGV.

This clonotype appeared a few times. The rearrangement uses TRBV7-9 and TRBJ2-3; the match to TRBD2 covers 8 bases. The V gene end was trimmed by 8 bases and the J gene end by 4 bases; junction bases not matched to a gene: 8. The germline gives CDR1 SEHNR, CDR2 FQNEAQ (reference sequence). The CDR3 consists of 14 residues. As DNA, the CDR3 is TGTGCCAGCGTACCCGAGCGGGGGCCAGATACGCAGTATTTT. It encodes CASVPERGPDTQYF.

This clonotype was seen only a few times. The chain combines TRBV20-1 with TRBJ2-3; no firm D call. The germline V and J ends were trimmed by 4 bases and 3 bases, with 20 bases remaining between them. The CDR3 is 16 amino acids. Germline V gives CDR1 DFQATT, CDR2 SNEGSKA (reference sequence). The CDR3 DNA reads as TGCAGTGCTATGATTGAGACACCAAGACGAACAGATACGCAGTATTTT. Its protein is CSAMIETPRRTDTQYF.

This clonotype came up a few times. This chain links TRBV5-8 with TRBJ1-5; D is uncertain. From germline, CDR1 is SGHTS and CDR2 YDEGEE. CDR3 length: 14 amino acids. Trimming took 5 bases from V and 7 from J, leaving 16 bases between them. Here the CDR3 DNA reads TGTGCCAGCAGGCGCGGACGCGGGTCCCAGCCCCAGCATTTT. Translating it yields CASRRGRGSQPQHF.

This clonotype was detected only a few times. The chain combines TRBV6-5 with TRBJ2-1, with TRBD2 matching 7 bases. The germline gives CDR1 MNHEY, CDR2 SVGAGI. This CDR3 has 14 amino acids. V was pared by 2 bases and J by 6 bases, with 4 bases of the junction left unmatched. The CDR3 nucleotides read TGTGCCAGCAGTTACCGGACTAGGAGCAATGAGCAGTTCTTC. It yields the protein CASSYRTRSNEQFF.

This clonotype was counted between two and nine times. The CDR3 bases are TGCAGTGCTAGAGATCGTGCGGGAGCTTCCTACGAGCAGTACTTC. Residues: CSARDRAGASYEQYF. This chain joins TRBV20-1 and TRBJ2-7; 7 positions match TRBD2. There are 15 residues in the CDR3. CDR1 is DFQATT and CDR2 is SNEGSKA in the germline V gene (reference sequence). With 0 bases clipped from V and 1 base from J, the junction kept 6 bases outside the gene matches.

The V call is TRBV19, the J call TRBJ1-2; D perhaps matches TRBD1 (5 bases). Germline V CDR1 and CDR2: LNHDA, SQIVND (reference sequence). V lost 6 bases, J lost 14 bases, and 22 bases lay in between. CDR3 length: 13 residues. CDR3 nucleotide sequence: TGTGCCAGTAGCGGGGCCGTGGGAGGTGGGCCAACCTTC. This translates into CASSGAVGGGPTF. The full variable domain, completed using reference TRBV19 and TRBJ1-2, is DGGITQSPKYLFRKEGQNVTLSCEQNLNHDAMYWYRQDPGQGLRLIYYSQIVNDFQKGDIAEGYSVSREKKESFPLTVTSAQKNPTAFYLCASSGAVGGGPTFGSGTRLTVV.

This clonotype has a count of ten or more. The genes are TRBV4-3 and TRBJ1-2; possible D gene TRBD1, 6 bases. Germline-derived CDR1 and CDR2 are LGHNA and YSLEER. V dropped 3 bases and J dropped 0 bases, with 14 bases sitting between them. The CDR3 covers 16 residues. CDR3 in DNA: TGCGCCAGCAGCCAGGGAGGGGGGTCGGCTAACTATGGCTACACCTTC. It codes for CASSQGGGSANYGYTF.

In this sample, this clonotype turned up many times. This chain links TRBV5-1 with TRBJ1-5; maybe TRBD1 (5 bases). CDR3 size: 17 residues. Trimming cost V 4 bases and J 1 base, with 18 bases left between them. Germline values: CDR1 SGHRS, CDR2 YFSETQ. CDR3 in DNA: TGCGCCAGCAGCCCCAATCCGTCTGGGGACAGCAATCAGCCCCAGCATTTT. Amino acid sequence: CASSPNPSGDSNQPQHF.

This clonotype was counted at least ten times. The chain recombines TRBV5-6 with TRBJ2-2; TRBD1 agrees at 9 bases. V shed 2 bases and J 2 bases; nucleotides not matched to a gene: 4. The CDR3 length is 16 residues. Germline V gene sequence: CDR1 SGHDT, CDR2 YYEEEE. CDR3 in amino acids: CASSLRDRVNTGELFF. The CDR3 bases are TGTGCCAGCAGCTTACGGGACAGGGTAAACACCGGGGAGCTGTTTTTT.

This clonotype showed up many times. This chain joins TRBV7-2 and TRBJ2-1; TRBD2 matches at 10 bases. J gave up 4 bases and V 0 bases, and 6 bases lay outside the gene matches. The CDR3 consists of 17 residues. The germline V gene encodes CDR1 SGHTA and CDR2 FQGNSA. CDR3 in DNA: TGTGCCAGCAGCTTAGCTGTAGCGGGAGGCCCATACAATGAGCAGTTCTTC. Its translation is CASSLAVAGGPYNEQFF.

The chain uses TRBV7-9 and TRBJ2-7, with D maybe TRBD2 (6 bases). Germline V gene data show CDR1 as SEHNR and CDR2 as FQNEAQ (reference sequence). The CDR3 sequence is 13 residues long. V lost 7 bases and J lost 3, with 13 bases in between. CDR3 residues: CASTLGGSYEQYF. In DNA, the CDR3 is TGTGCCAGCACCCTGGGGGGTAGCTACGAGCAGTACTTC.

This clonotype appeared a few times. V usage is TRBV20-1 and J usage is TRBJ2-5; D gene unclear. Germline CDR1 and CDR2: DFQATT and SNEGSKA (reference sequence). This CDR3 is built from 11 residues. Trimming shortened V by 3 bases and J by 5 bases, and 7 bases separated the two germline ends. CDR3 sequence (DNA): TGCAGTGCTAGGACCGGGGAGACCCAGTACTTC. Amino acids: CSARTGETQYF.

The J gene is TRBJ2-7, the V gene TRBV28; D gene unclear. Per the germline V gene, CDR1 is MDHEN and CDR2 is SYDVKM. CDR3 length: 13 amino acids. V shed 5 bases and J shed 2 bases, with 10 bases lying between them. CDR3 region: CASSLTPPYEQYF. The CDR3 DNA reads TGTGCCAGCAGTCTCACACCTCCCTACGAGCAGTACTTC.

This chain connects TRBV2 to TRBJ1-2; TRBD1 aligns across 8 bases. Germline V lookup: CDR1 SNHLY, CDR2 FYNNEI. Trimming cost V 4 bases and J 2 bases; bases outside gene matches: 9. The CDR3 has 16 residues. The CDR3 reads CASSGDDRGGNYGYTF. Written as DNA, the CDR3 is TGTGCCAGCAGTGGGGACGACAGGGGAGGCAACTATGGCTACACCTTC.

The sample holds many counts of this clonotype. CDR3 region: CASSLGRGGVTEAFF. The CDR3 DNA follows: TGTGCCAGCAGCTTGGGCCGGGGGGGCGTCACTGAAGCTTTCTTT. The chain carries TRBV13 and TRBJ1-1; possibly TRBD1 for D (6 bases). From germline, CDR1 is PRHDT and CDR2 FYEKMQ (reference sequence). The CDR3 contains 15 residues. Deletions cut 3 bases from V and 4 bases from J, with 15 bases between.